Listed here are 24 T cell receptor beta chains from one sample, sequenced in a study of blood T cell repertoires in COVID-19. The assay was immunoSEQ multiplex PCR, and TCRdb's table has in-frame clones only and misses some. The sample lists about 210,000 clones; 70% to 90% were seen once. The specimen sequenced was peripheral blood. The receptor source for this set is a woman in her forties or fifties with active or convalescent COVID-19.

This sequence joins TRBV5-5 and TRBJ2-2; a possible D gene is TRBD1 (6 bases). Deletions cut 4 bases from V and 6 bases from J, with 19 bases between. The germline gives CDR1 SGHKS, CDR2 YYEKEE (reference sequence). This CDR3 has 16 amino acids. The CDR3 bases are TGTGCCAGCAGCGTTCTTATGCCCGAGGGGGCCGGGGAGCTGTTTTTT. Amino acid sequence: CASSVLMPEGAGELFF.

The genes are TRBV28 and TRBJ1-3; 7 bases match TRBD1. The germline CDR1 and CDR2 sequences are MDHEN and SYDVKM. V dropped 3 bases and J dropped 0; count of bases not matched to a gene: 11. CDR3 length equals 18 residues. CDR3: CASSLAQGRPYSGNTIYF. CDR3 DNA: TGTGCCAGCAGTTTGGCACAGGGGCGACCATACTCTGGAAACACCATATATTTT.

The V call is TRBV5-5, the J call TRBJ2-1; the match to TRBD2 covers 7 bases. Trimming took 4 bases from V and 4 from J; bases not matched to a gene: 8. CDR1 and CDR2 from the germline V gene are SGHKS and YYEKEE (reference sequence). There are 15 residues in the CDR3. The CDR3 nucleotides are TGTGCCAGCAGCGCTACCGGGACTAAGTACAATGAGCAGTTCTTC. Protein sequence: CASSATGTKYNEQFF.

In its sample, this clone was seen a few times. This chain connects TRBV11-2 to TRBJ1-2, with 8 positions matching TRBD1. Trimming took 3 bases from V and 12 from J; bases not matched to a gene: 6. CDR1 is SGHAT, CDR2 FQNNGV, per germline. The CDR3 has 12 residues. The CDR3 is CASSFQGQGNTF. The CDR3 coding sequence is TGTGCCAGCAGCTTCCAAGGACAGGGTAACACCTTC.

V is TRBV10-3 and J is TRBJ1-2; 9 bases are a match to TRBD1. Germline CDR1 ENHRY, CDR2 SYGVKD. V was pared by 5 bases and J by 5 bases, with 12 bases of the junction left unmatched. This CDR3 region has 16 residues. The DNA of the CDR3 is TGTGCCATCAGTTTCCCTACAGGGGGCGCGGGGTATGGCTACACCTTC. Translated: CAISFPTGGAGYGYTF.

The rearrangement joins TRBV7-2 to TRBJ2-5; D is perhaps TRBD2 (7 bases). Trimming took 1 base from V and 4 from J, leaving 10 bases between them. The CDR3 contains 14 residues. Germline CDR1 is SGHTA and CDR2 is FQGNSA. The DNA of the CDR3 is TGTGCCAGCAGCTTAGTGGGGGGGCCAGAGACCCAGTACTTC. Its translation: CASSLVGGPETQYF.

This sequence joins TRBV2 and TRBJ2-6, with 8 nucleotides matching TRBD1. Trimming took 3 bases from V and 0 from J; bases not matched to a gene: 4. The germline V gene encodes CDR1 SNHLY and CDR2 FYNNEI. The CDR3 has 17 amino acids. The CDR3 nucleotides are TGTGCCAGCAGTGATGGACAGGGTCCCTCTGGGGCCAACGTCCTGACTTTC. Its translation: CASSDGQGPSGANVLTF.

The rearrangement uses TRBV5-4 and TRBJ2-3; TRBD2 aligns across 10 bases. CDR3 size: 14 residues. Germline CDR1 and CDR2: SGHNT and YYREEE (reference sequence). V lost 7 bases and J lost 0; bases outside the gene matches: 2. The CDR3: CASASGGSTDTQYF. CDR3 DNA sequence: TGTGCCAGCGCTAGCGGGGGAAGCACAGATACGCAGTATTTT. Based on the CDR3 plus reference TRBV5-4 and TRBJ2-3, the full variable domain is ETGVTQSPTHLIKTRGQQVTLRCSSQSGHNTVSWYQQALGQGPQFIFQYYREEENGRGNFPPRFSGLQFPNYSSELNVNALELDDSALYLCASASGGSTDTQYFGPGTRLTVL.

This clone was detected once. The chain combines TRBV7-2 with TRBJ2-1, with D perhaps matching TRBD2 (7 bases). V was shortened by 2 bases and J by 0 bases, with 14 bases between the two germline ends. This CDR3 has 17 amino acids. From germline, CDR1 is SGHTA and CDR2 FQGNSA. The CDR3 sequence is CASSLLGGQSSYNEQFF. In nucleotides, the CDR3 is TGTGCCAGCAGCTTATTGGGGGGGCAAAGCTCCTACAATGAGCAGTTCTTC. Full variable domain (rest looked up from reference TRBV7-2 and TRBJ2-1): GAGVSQSPSNKVTEKGKDVELRCDPISGHTALYWYRQSLGQGLEFLIYFQGNSAPDKSGLPSDRFSAERTGGSVSTLTIQRTQQEDSAVYLCASSLLGGQSSYNEQFFGPGTRLTVL.

This chain uses TRBV19 with TRBJ1-2; no definite D call. The CDR3 consists of 11 residues. Germline V gene lookup returns CDR1 LNHDA and CDR2 SQIVND (reference sequence). V shed 9 bases and J shed 5 bases, with 10 bases lying between them. The chain's CDR3 is CASSSSYGYTF. The CDR3 DNA reads TGTGCCAGCTCCTCTTCTTATGGCTACACCTTC.

The chain joins TRBV6-5 to TRBJ1-6; D not certain. The CDR3 covers 14 residues. Looked up from germline, CDR1 is MNHEY and CDR2 is SVGAGI. Trimming cost V 4 bases and J 1 base, with 5 bases left between them. CDR3 DNA sequence: TGTGCCAGCAGTTCCGGTTCCTATAATTCACCCCTCCACTTT. Amino acids: CASSSGSYNSPLHF.

The chain carries TRBV5-5 and TRBJ2-5, with D possibly TRBD2 on 6 matching bases. The ends were cut back, 4 bases at V and 1 base at J, with 14 bases in the middle. CDR3 size: 15 residues. CDR1 is SGHKS, CDR2 YYEKEE, per germline (reference sequence). CDR3: CASSPRRGPQETQYF. In nucleotides, the CDR3 is TGTGCCAGCAGCCCGCGGCGGGGACCCCAAGAGACCCAGTACTTC.

The rearrangement links TRBV18 to TRBJ2-5; 9 positions agree with TRBD1. This CDR3 region has 15 residues. Trimming cost V 3 bases and J 4 bases; bases outside gene matches: 6. Germline V CDR1 and CDR2: KGHSH, LQKENI. CDR3: CASSPGQGTSETQYF. CDR3 DNA sequence: TGTGCCAGCTCACCGGGACAGGGTACCTCAGAGACCCAGTACTTC.

The rearrangement links TRBV10-3 to TRBJ1-1; 8 nucleotides align to TRBD1. The V gene's germline CDR1 is ENHRY and CDR2 SYGVKD. The CDR3 covers 14 residues. V dropped 5 bases and J dropped 1; count of bases not matched to a gene: 3. The CDR3 reads CAISLGQENTEAFF. CDR3 sequence (DNA): TGTGCCATCAGTTTGGGACAGGAGAACACTGAAGCTTTCTTT.

V and J are TRBV5-1 and TRBJ2-5, with TRBD2 as a possible D gene (7 bases). Germline V gene sequence: CDR1 SGHRS, CDR2 YFSETQ. V dropped 3 bases and J dropped 4 bases, with 13 bases sitting between them. The CDR3 length is 14 residues. The CDR3 DNA is TGCGCCAGCAGCTCTGGACGGGGGGCAGAGACCCAGTACTTC. This codes for CASSSGRGAETQYF.

This sequence joins TRBV2 and TRBJ2-1; 10 bases align to TRBD2. The J segment lost 7 bases and the V segment lost 6 bases, leaving 12 bases of the junction unmatched. Germline V gives CDR1 SNHLY, CDR2 FYNNEI. The CDR3 spans 16 residues. The CDR3 coding sequence is TGTGCCAGCAGCCTATTCCTAGCGGGAGACCAAAATGAGCAGTTCTTC. Translation: CASSLFLAGDQNEQFF.

CDR3: CAISVVAVGRTEAFF. In DNA, the CDR3 is TGTGCCATCAGTGTAGTGGCCGTTGGGAGGACTGAAGCTTTCTTT. V gene TRBV10-3 combines with J gene TRBJ1-1; D remains unclear. With 4 bases removed from V and 5 bases from J, the gap between germline ends came to 17 bases. Per germline, CDR1 ENHRY and CDR2 SYGVKD. The CDR3 consists of 15 residues.

This chain uses TRBV28 with TRBJ2-7; D gene unclear. CDR3 length equals 13 residues. CDR1 is MDHEN and CDR2 is SYDVKM in the germline V gene. V shed 2 bases and J shed 9 bases, with 14 bases lying between them. The CDR3 loop reads CASSLPSVPAQYF. The CDR3 DNA follows: TGTGCCAGCAGTTTACCGTCGGTCCCTGCGCAGTACTTC.

The chain uses TRBV6-5 and TRBJ1-1, with TRBD1 identical over 8 bases. The CDR3 length is 15 residues. Looked up from germline, CDR1 is MNHEY and CDR2 is SVGAGI. V gave up 6 bases and J gave up 1 base; unmatched junction bases: 7. CDR3 bases: TGTGCCAGCAGGGCCCTGGACAGGGAGAACACTGAAGCTTTCTTT. This gives the protein CASRALDRENTEAFF.

This chain joins TRBV13 and TRBJ2-7; maybe TRBD2 (5 bases). With 5 bases removed from V and 5 bases from J, the gap between germline ends came to 13 bases. The CDR3 has 13 residues. Germline V gene sequence: CDR1 PRHDT, CDR2 FYEKMQ (reference sequence). The CDR3: CASSQRGFHEQYF. CDR3 in DNA: TGTGCCAGCAGCCAAAGAGGGTTCCACGAGCAGTACTTC.

The J gene is TRBJ2-3, the V gene TRBV7-9; no clear D. Germline loops: CDR1 SEHNR, CDR2 FQNEAQ (reference sequence). V lost 3 bases to trimming and J lost 3 bases, with 10 bases between them. The CDR3 loop spans 14 amino acids. CDR3 nucleotides: TGTGCCAGCAGCTTGGAGAGACCTACAGATACGCAGTATTTT. Translated: CASSLERPTDTQYF.

CDR3 bases: TGTGCCAGCAGTGAACAGGGTTTCGGTGGCTACACCTTC. Translating it yields CASSEQGFGGYTF. The J gene is TRBJ1-2, the V gene TRBV12-3 or TRBV12-4, with a tentative D call TRBD1 (6 bases). This CDR3 comprises 13 residues. V lost 5 bases and J lost 7, with 14 bases in between.

This clone was seen once. The V and J genes are TRBV2 and TRBJ1-5; maybe TRBD1 (6 bases). Germline CDR1 reads SNHLY; CDR2 reads FYNNEI. The CDR3 loop spans 14 amino acids. V shed 8 bases and J shed 3 bases, with 14 bases lying between them. The CDR3 is CASGQQGNNQPQHF. The CDR3 bases are TGTGCCAGCGGACAACAGGGAAACAATCAGCCCCAGCATTTT.

The chain couples TRBV19 to TRBJ1-2, with 8 bases that match TRBD1. Germline lookup yields CDR1 LNHDA and CDR2 SQIVND (reference sequence). There are 12 residues in the CDR3. J was trimmed by 8 bases and V by 8 bases; bases with no gene match: 7. The CDR3 loop is CASSDREDGYTF. DNA of the CDR3: TGTGCCAGTTCGGACAGGGAGGACGGCTACACCTTC.